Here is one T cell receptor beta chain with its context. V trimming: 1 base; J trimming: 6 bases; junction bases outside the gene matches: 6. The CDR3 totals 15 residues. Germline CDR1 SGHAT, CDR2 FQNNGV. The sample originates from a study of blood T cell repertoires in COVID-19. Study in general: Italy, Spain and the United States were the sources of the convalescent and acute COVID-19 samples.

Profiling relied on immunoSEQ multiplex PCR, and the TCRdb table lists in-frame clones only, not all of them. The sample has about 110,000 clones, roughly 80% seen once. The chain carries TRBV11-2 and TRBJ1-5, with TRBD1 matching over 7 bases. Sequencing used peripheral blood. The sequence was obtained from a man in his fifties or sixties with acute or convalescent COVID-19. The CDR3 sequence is CASSLGGTVSQPQHF. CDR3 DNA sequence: TGTGCCAGCAGCTTAGGAGGGACAGTTTCTCAGCCCCAGCATTTT.